This T cell receptor beta chain was recovered during a study of T cells in Graves' hyperthyroidism and ophthalmopathy. For the study at large: Peripheral blood was secured at the point of initial diagnosis, before any treatment. Study-wide results and limits: Most expanded thyroid clonotypes above 0.001 also appeared in blood.

TCR beta CDR3 regions were amplified from RNA transcripts. The HTBI primer set drove a first-round RT-PCR of the TCR CDR3. Using its own MiXCR run on the multiplex PCR reads, TCRdb lists one record per CDR3 protein. The data show fewer than 450,000 distinct CDR3 sequences, with about 18% seen just once and around a third held by the top ten. Worth noting for this clonotype: Its antigen is as yet unknown. An end of the junction differs from the germline gene, which may be a read error.

Exclusion followed for patients with uncontrolled infection, other autoimmune disease, pregnancy or lactation. Blood was sampled at initial diagnosis of hyperthyroidism, prior to onset of any ophthalmopathy symptoms. The CDR3 length is 18 residues. Per germline, CDR1 MDHEN and CDR2 SYDVKM. The TCR was taken from a woman aged 25 to 39 with Graves' hyperthyroidism that later progressed to Graves' ophthalmopathy. This chain joins TRBV28 and TRBJ2-3; 8 bases are shared with TRBD2. Input material: blood. This CDR3 is CASISSSGSGSLSDTRYF. Written as DNA, the CDR3 is TGTGCCAGCATATCTTCCTCGGGGAGCGGGAGTTTGTCAGATACGCGGTATTTT.